This T cell receptor (beta chain) emerged from a study of OX40 agonist ivuxolimab in advanced cancers. The wider study: Patients received ivuxolimab, an agonistic anti-OX40 (CD134) antibody. The diagnoses of dose-escalation patients were hepatocellular carcinoma, melanoma, renal cell or head and neck cancer.

The table came from immunoSEQ multiplex PCR; TCRdb's copy has only in-frame clones and leaves some out. The data hold about 55,000 clones, with approximately 83% observed a single time. The CDR3 extends over 12 amino acids. The V and J ends lost 7 bases and 9 bases respectively, with 16 bases between them. Germline CDR1 and CDR2: SNHLY and FYNNEI. The sample in question was CD4+ or CD8+ T cells sorted from blood, obtained in a trial of the OX40 agonist ivuxolimab. V and J are TRBV2 and TRBJ2-7, with a possible D match to TRBD1 (6 bases). The receptor comes from an adult with an advanced solid tumor such as melanoma, head and neck, liver or kidney cancer. CDR3 DNA: TGTGCCAGCAACAGGGACGCCAGCGCGCAGTACTTC. Translated, it gives CASNRDASAQYF.